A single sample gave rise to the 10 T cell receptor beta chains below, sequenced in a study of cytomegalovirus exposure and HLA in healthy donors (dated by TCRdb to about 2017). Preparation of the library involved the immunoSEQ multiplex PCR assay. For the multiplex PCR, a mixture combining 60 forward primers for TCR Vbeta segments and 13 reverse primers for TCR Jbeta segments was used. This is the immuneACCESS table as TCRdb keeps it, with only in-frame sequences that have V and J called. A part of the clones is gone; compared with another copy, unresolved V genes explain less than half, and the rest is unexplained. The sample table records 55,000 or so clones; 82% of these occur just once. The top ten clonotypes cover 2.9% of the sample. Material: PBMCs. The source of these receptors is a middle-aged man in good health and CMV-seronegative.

CDR3 DNA sequence: TGTGCCAGCAGAGTTCTACTAGCGGGGAGAGCAGATACGCAGTATTTT. Residues: CASRVLLAGRADTQYF. The V gene is TRBV2, the J gene TRBJ2-3; TRBD2 agrees at 10 bases. V shed 6 bases and J 4 bases; nucleotides not matched to a gene: 10. Germline V gene sequence: CDR1 SNHLY, CDR2 FYNNEI. The CDR3 is 16 amino acids.

The CDR3 nucleotides read TGTGCCAGTAGTATACGTCACCGGGACTATAAACAAGAGACCCAGTACTTC. Translating gives CASSIRHRDYKQETQYF. The rearrangement links TRBV19 to TRBJ2-5; 7 bases are shared with TRBD2. The ends lost 2 bases at V and 2 bases at J; junction bases unmatched: 11. This CDR3 spans 17 amino acids. Germline loops: CDR1 LNHDA, CDR2 SQIVND (reference sequence).

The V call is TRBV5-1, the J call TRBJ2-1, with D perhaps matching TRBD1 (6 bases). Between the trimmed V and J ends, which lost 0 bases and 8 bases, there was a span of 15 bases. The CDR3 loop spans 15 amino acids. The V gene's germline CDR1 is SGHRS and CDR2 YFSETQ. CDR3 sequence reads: CASSLVTGSSDEQFF. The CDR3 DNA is TGCGCCAGCAGCTTGGTCACAGGGAGTTCGGATGAGCAGTTCTTC.

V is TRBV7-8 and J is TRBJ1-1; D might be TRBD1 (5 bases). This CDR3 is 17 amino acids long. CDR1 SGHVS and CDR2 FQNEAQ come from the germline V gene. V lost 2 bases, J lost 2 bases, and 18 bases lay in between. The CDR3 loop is CASSLRGTDRSNTEAFF. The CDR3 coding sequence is TGTGCCAGCAGCTTAAGGGGAACTGACAGATCCAACACTGAAGCTTTCTTT.

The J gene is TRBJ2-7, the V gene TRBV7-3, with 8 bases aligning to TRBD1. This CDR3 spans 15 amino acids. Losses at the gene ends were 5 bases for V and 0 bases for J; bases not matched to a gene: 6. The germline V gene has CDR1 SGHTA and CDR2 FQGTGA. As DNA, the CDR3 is TGTGCCAGCAGCCCTGGACAGGGCCGCTCCTACGAGCAGTACTTC. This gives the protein CASSPGQGRSYEQYF. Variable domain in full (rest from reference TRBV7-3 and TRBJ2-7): GAGVSQTPSNKVTEKGKYVELRCDPISGHTALYWYRQSLGQGPEFLIYFQGTGAADDSGLPNDRFFAVRPEGSVSTLKIQRTERGDSAVYLCASSPGQGRSYEQYFGPGTRLTVT.

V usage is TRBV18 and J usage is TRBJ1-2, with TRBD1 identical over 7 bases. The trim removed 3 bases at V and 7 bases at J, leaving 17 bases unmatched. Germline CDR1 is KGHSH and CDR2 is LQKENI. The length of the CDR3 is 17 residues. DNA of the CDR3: TGTGCCAGCTCACCGTGGGACAGCACTCGTCACAACCTTGGCTACACCTTC. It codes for CASSPWDSTRHNLGYTF.

The CDR3 nucleotides read TGCGCCAGCAGCTTGGTTGGGCAGGGAGGAACAGATACGCAGTATTTT. It specifies CASSLVGQGGTDTQYF. The rearrangement joins TRBV5-1 to TRBJ2-3; possible D gene TRBD2, 6 bases. CDR1 SGHRS and CDR2 YFSETQ come from the germline V gene. The V gene lost 0 bases and the J gene lost 3 bases, with 14 bases spanning the gap. The CDR3 extends over 16 amino acids.

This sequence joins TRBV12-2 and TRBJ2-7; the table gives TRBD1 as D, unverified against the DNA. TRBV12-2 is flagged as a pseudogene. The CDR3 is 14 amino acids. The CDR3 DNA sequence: TGTGCAAGTCGCTTAGAACAGGAAAGGTACGAGCAGTACTTC. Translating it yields CASRLEQERYEQYF.

The CDR3 region has the DNA TGCGCCAGCATAGACAGGGAGAACACCGGGGAGCTGTTTTTT. This sequence encodes CASIDRENTGELFF. The genes are TRBV5-1 and TRBJ2-2; 7 bases are shared with TRBD1. The ends lost 6 bases at V and 1 base at J; junction bases unmatched: 3. Germline CDR1 and CDR2: SGHRS and YFSETQ. This CDR3 comprises 14 residues.

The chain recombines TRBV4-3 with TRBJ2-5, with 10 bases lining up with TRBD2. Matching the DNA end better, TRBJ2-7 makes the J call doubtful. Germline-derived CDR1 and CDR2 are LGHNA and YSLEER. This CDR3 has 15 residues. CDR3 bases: TGCGCCAGCAGCGCCCGGACTAGCGGCTCCTACGAGCAGTACTTC. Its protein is CASSARTSGSYEQYF.